The T cell receptor (beta chain) under discussion was sequenced for a study of T cell repertoires in ileal Crohn's disease. The CDR3 has 13 amino acids. The V end lost 6 bases, the J end lost 4 bases, and 12 bases lay between the germline ends. Germline V CDR1 and CDR2: LNHDA, SQIVND (reference sequence). As to this clone: The antigen remains unidentified.

Study-level points and caveats: Compared with CD4 T cells, sorted CD8 cells carried more expanded clones. Endoscopic recurrence occurred in every patient whose clonality exceeded 26.8%.

TCRdb's copy holds only in-frame clones and misses some; the assay was immunoSEQ multiplex PCR. The sample has 10,000 to 15,000 clones; around three quarters are singletons. Patients were adults with ileal or ileocolonic Crohn's disease needing resection. The receptor was derived from an adult with Crohn's disease. V gene TRBV19 combines with J gene TRBJ1-2, with D perhaps matching TRBD1 (5 bases). Specimen: ileal tissue. The CDR3 nucleotides read TGTGCCAGTAGCCCCACAGGTCCCTATGGCTACACCTTC. Its protein product is CASSPTGPYGYTF. Combining the CDR3 with reference TRBV19 and TRBJ1-2 gives the whole variable domain DGGITQSPKYLFRKEGQNVTLSCEQNLNHDAMYWYRQDPGQGLRLIYYSQIVNDFQKGDIAEGYSVSREKKESFPLTVTSAQKNPTAFYLCASSPTGPYGYTFGSGTRLTVV.